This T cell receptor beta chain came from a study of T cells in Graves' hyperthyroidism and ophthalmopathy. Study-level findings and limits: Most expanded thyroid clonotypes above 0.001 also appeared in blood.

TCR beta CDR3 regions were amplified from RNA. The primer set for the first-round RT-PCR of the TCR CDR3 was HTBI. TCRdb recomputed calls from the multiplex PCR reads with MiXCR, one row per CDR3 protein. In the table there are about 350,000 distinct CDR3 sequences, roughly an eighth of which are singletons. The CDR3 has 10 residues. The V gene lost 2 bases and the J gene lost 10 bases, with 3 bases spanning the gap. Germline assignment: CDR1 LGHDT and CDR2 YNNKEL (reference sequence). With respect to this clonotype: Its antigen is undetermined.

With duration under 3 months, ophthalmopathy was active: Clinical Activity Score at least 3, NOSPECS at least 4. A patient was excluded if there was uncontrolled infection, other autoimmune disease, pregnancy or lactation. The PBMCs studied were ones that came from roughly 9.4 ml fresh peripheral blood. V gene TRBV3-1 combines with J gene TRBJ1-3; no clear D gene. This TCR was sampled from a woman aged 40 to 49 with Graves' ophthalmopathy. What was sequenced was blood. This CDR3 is CASSQRTIYF. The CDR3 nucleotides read TGTGCCAGCAGCCAACGAACCATATATTTT.